The 4 T cell receptor beta chains below all came from one sample that was sequenced in a study of blood T cells in healthy people across ages (dated by TCRdb to the mid-2010s). The library was produced with 5' RACE. Data came from an Illumina HiSeq 2500. A second PCR of roughly 6 to 11 cycles was performed with a sample-barcoded 5' primer and a J-beta primer mix. TCRdb's own reprocessing of the public reads used fastp at Q25 and MiXCR and kept productive beta chains. A single entry per CDR3 protein holds the most common genes and DNA from its merged rows. This sample gives hundreds of thousands of distinct CDR3 sequences in total; approximately 30% of them show up just once. The top ten hold approximately 15% of the sample. Sequencing was performed on blood. The origin of the receptors is a woman older than 75 in good health.

This clonotype appeared many times. The chain carries TRBV6-1 and TRBJ2-3; D is undetermined. The length of the CDR3 is 12 residues. V was trimmed by 6 bases and J by 5 bases, leaving 9 bases between them. Germline assignment: CDR1 MNHNS and CDR2 SASEGT. The chain's CDR3 is CASRSTGDTQYF. CDR3 in DNA: TGTGCCAGCAGATCGACTGGAGATACGCAGTATTTT.

On this clonotype: One end of the junction does not line up with germline, which may come from a read error. This chain connects TRBV12-3 or TRBV12-4 to TRBJ1-6, with 8 nucleotides matching TRBD1. The CDR3 runs 14 residues. The CDR3 bases are TGTGCCAGCAGTAATGGACAGGGAAATTCATCCCTCCACTTT. Its protein product is CASSNGQGNSSLHF.

This clonotype was counted at least ten times. The chain employs TRBV6-6 and TRBJ2-1, with 7 bases lining up with TRBD1. Looked up from germline, CDR1 is MNHNY and CDR2 is SVGAGI (reference sequence). The CDR3 has 19 amino acids. After removal of 6 bases from V and 0 bases from J, the junction contained 17 bases not matched to a gene. The DNA of the CDR3 is TGTGCCAGCAGCCACCGACCCCGGGACAGTTCCCGCTCCTACAATGAGCAGTTCTTC. Residues: CASSHRPRDSSRSYNEQFF.

This clonotype was counted many times. V and J are TRBV6-2 or TRBV6-3 and TRBJ2-7; the D is unclear. The ends were cut back, 4 bases at V and 3 bases at J, with 7 bases in the middle. The germline gives CDR1 MNHEY, CDR2 SVGEGT. The CDR3 spans 12 residues. CDR3 loop: CASSSLVYEQYF. The DNA of the CDR3 is TGTGCCAGCAGTTCCCTTGTCTACGAGCAGTACTTC.